These 32 T cell receptor beta chains came from one sample sequenced in a study of shared clonotypes between healthy human individuals. Assay used: immunoSEQ multiplex PCR; TCRdb lists only in-frame clones, some missing. The sample lists roughly 700,000 clones; around 67% were seen once. The sample consisted of memory CD4+ T cells sorted from blood. Noted subset: CD45RA-negative fraction. These receptors all come from a woman in her 30s in good health.

This chain connects TRBV5-1 to TRBJ2-3; no definite D call. The germline CDR1 and CDR2 sequences are SGHRS and YFSETQ. V was cut by 7 bases and J by 2 bases, with 17 bases left in between. The CDR3 runs to 15 residues. In DNA, the CDR3 is TGCGCCAGCCGTCTGTATGGAGTAACCACAGATACGCAGTATTTT. Translating gives CASRLYGVTTDTQYF.

This chain uses TRBV28 with TRBJ2-2; D is undetermined. This CDR3 has 13 residues. Trimming took off 7 bases at V and 0 bases at J, with 6 bases between the two ends. Germline CDR1 is MDHEN and CDR2 is SYDVKM. The CDR3 nucleotides read TGTGCCAGCACCCAGCCGAACACCGGGGAGCTGTTTTTT. Amino acids: CASTQPNTGELFF.

CDR3 sequence: CASSLGTVGETQYF. The CDR3 bases are TGTGCCAGCAGCCTCGGGACCGTAGGGGAGACCCAGTACTTC. This sequence joins TRBV7-3 and TRBJ2-5; TRBD1 or TRBD2 may be the D gene (5 bases each). Germline V lookup: CDR1 SGHTA, CDR2 FQGTGA. Deletions cut 5 bases from V and 5 bases from J, with 15 bases between. The CDR3 spans 14 residues.

This chain uses TRBV18 with TRBJ2-5; D not certain. The V gene lost 4 bases and the J gene lost 2 bases, with 8 bases spanning the gap. Per germline, CDR1 KGHSH and CDR2 LQKENI. The CDR3 length is 13 residues. The chain's CDR3 is CASSRAQQETQYF. The CDR3 DNA sequence: TGTGCCAGCTCACGAGCACAGCAAGAGACCCAGTACTTC.

This clone was seen ten or more times. The sample carries other DNA sequences with the same CDR3. The rearrangement uses TRBV9 and TRBJ1-5; 8 bases fit TRBD1. The CDR3 loop spans 14 amino acids. The trim removed 5 bases at V and 4 bases at J, leaving 5 bases unmatched. Germline V lookup: CDR1 SGDLS, CDR2 YYNGEE. This chain's CDR3 is CASSRTGQNQPQHF. CDR3 in DNA: TGTGCCAGCAGTCGGACAGGGCAGAATCAGCCCCAGCATTTT.

The sample holds a few counts of this clone. The chain uses TRBV7-7 and TRBJ2-7; D is undetermined. The V gene's germline CDR1 is SSHAT and CDR2 FNYEAQ (reference sequence). The CDR3 consists of 14 residues. V lost 3 bases and J 3 bases, leaving 12 bases between the germline ends. CDR3 in DNA: TGTGCCAGCAGCTTTGGGTTGGGTAACTACGAGCAGTACTTC. The encoded protein is CASSFGLGNYEQYF.

The chain carries TRBV28 and TRBJ2-4; D unresolved. The CDR3 is made up of 14 amino acids. The V gene's germline CDR1 is MDHEN and CDR2 SYDVKM. V lost 3 bases and J lost 3, with 9 bases in between. CDR3 DNA: TGTGCCAGCAGTTTTAACACAATCAAAAACATTCAGTACTTC. Amino acid sequence: CASSFNTIKNIQYF.

This chain links TRBV4-1 with TRBJ2-5, with TRBD1 as a possible D gene (5 bases). This CDR3 is built from 12 residues. Trimming removed 6 bases from V and 3 bases from J, with 8 bases in between. Germline CDR1 reads MGHRA; CDR2 reads YSYEKL. The CDR3 region is CASSRGKETQYF. The CDR3 coding sequence is TGCGCCAGCAGTAGGGGAAAAGAGACCCAGTACTTC.

J is TRBJ2-1 and V is TRBV19; 11 nucleotides match TRBD2. J gave up 9 bases and V 6 bases, and 13 bases lay outside the gene matches. CDR1 is LNHDA and CDR2 is SQIVND in the germline V gene (reference sequence). The CDR3 extends over 16 amino acids. CDR3 DNA sequence: TGTGCCAGTAGGACCCCAATAGCGGGAGGGAGGGGTGAGCAGTTCTTC. This sequence encodes CASRTPIAGGRGEQFF.

This clone was observed a handful of times. The J gene is TRBJ1-2, the V gene TRBV5-1; D is undetermined. V lost 0 bases and J 8 bases, leaving 11 bases between the germline ends. Per germline, CDR1 SGHRS and CDR2 YFSETQ. The CDR3 has 13 amino acids. The CDR3 DNA is TGCGCCAGCAGCTTGGACAGTCTTCGGGGCTACACCTTC. It is translated as CASSLDSLRGYTF.

This chain uses TRBV19 with TRBJ2-7; D gene unclear. Per germline, CDR1 LNHDA and CDR2 SQIVND (reference sequence). The CDR3 length is 15 residues. Trimming cost V 6 bases and J 3 bases, with 18 bases left between them. CDR3 protein: CASSNGQVGNYEQYF. DNA of the CDR3: TGTGCCAGTAGCAACGGCCAAGTTGGGAACTACGAGCAGTACTTC.

CDR3 residues: CASSWEGTEENYEQYF. In nucleotides, the CDR3 is TGTGCCAGCAGCTGGGAAGGGACAGAAGAGAACTACGAGCAGTACTTC. The chain employs TRBV7-3 and TRBJ2-7; 7 bases are a match to TRBD1. Germline trimming cut 4 bases from V and 3 bases from J; bases unmatched to any gene: 12. Germline V CDR1 and CDR2: SGHTA, FQGTGA. This CDR3 contains 16 residues.

The chain combines TRBV28 with TRBJ1-1; the D gene is possibly TRBD1 (5 bases). Looked up from germline, CDR1 is MDHEN and CDR2 is SYDVKM. The V and J ends lost 6 bases and 3 bases respectively, with 26 bases between them. The CDR3 runs 18 residues. This CDR3 is CASSLVTDPWGGDTEAFF. CDR3 DNA sequence: TGTGCCAGCAGCCTAGTTACGGACCCCTGGGGAGGGGACACTGAAGCTTTCTTT.

This clone showed up just a few times. The chain recombines TRBV19 with TRBJ1-2; the D is unclear. The germline gives CDR1 LNHDA, CDR2 SQIVND (reference sequence). CDR3 size: 11 residues. The ends were cut back, 6 bases at V and 7 bases at J, with 9 bases in the middle. This CDR3 is CASRHTGGYTF. The CDR3 nucleotides are TGTGCCAGTAGGCACACGGGTGGCTACACCTTC. The full variable domain, completed using reference TRBV19 and TRBJ1-2, is DGGITQSPKYLFRKEGQNVTLSCEQNLNHDAMYWYRQDPGQGLRLIYYSQIVNDFQKGDIAEGYSVSREKKESFPLTVTSAQKNPTAFYLCASRHTGGYTFGSGTRLTVV.

V usage is TRBV11-2 and J usage is TRBJ2-5, with TRBD2 matching over 7 bases. The CDR3 spans 15 residues. J lost 5 bases, V lost 4 bases, and 10 bases had no gene match. In germline, CDR1 is SGHAT, CDR2 FQNNGV. The DNA for the CDR3 is TGTGCCAGCAGCTCAAGCGGGAACGGGGGGGAGACCCAGTACTTC. It yields the protein CASSSSGNGGETQYF.

This clone occurred once. The chain uses TRBV28 and TRBJ1-2; TRBD1 might be the D (5 bases). This CDR3 comprises 12 residues. Germline CDR1 reads MDHEN; CDR2 reads SYDVKM. V gave up 6 bases and J gave up 4 bases, with 9 bases separating them. The CDR3 loop reads CASSDSSYGYTF. In DNA form, the CDR3 reads TGTGCCAGCAGCGACAGCTCCTATGGCTACACCTTC.

The V and J genes are TRBV28 and TRBJ2-7; 9 bases agree with TRBD1. Germline trimming cut 10 bases from V and 3 bases from J; bases unmatched to any gene: 13. CDR1 MDHEN and CDR2 SYDVKM come from the germline V gene. The CDR3 is 15 amino acids. Here the CDR3 reads CATQTGGEGLYEQYF. The CDR3 nucleotides are TGTGCCACTCAGACAGGGGGAGAAGGTCTCTACGAGCAGTACTTC.

The chain has TRBV5-6 and TRBJ2-1, with 7 bases identical to TRBD2. Germline CDR1 reads SGHDT; CDR2 reads YYEEEE. Unmatched junction bases numbered 10, after V lost 4 bases and J lost 9 bases. The CDR3 runs to 14 residues. The CDR3 here is CASSHPLGRGEQFF. DNA of the CDR3: TGTGCCAGCAGCCATCCCCTTGGGAGGGGTGAGCAGTTCTTC.

This clone showed up just once. The V gene is TRBV7-3, the J gene TRBJ2-2; 11 nucleotides align to TRBD2. J lost 12 bases, V lost 4 bases, and 16 bases had no gene match. Germline V lookup: CDR1 SGHTA, CDR2 FQGTGA. This CDR3 has 17 residues. Here the CDR3 DNA reads TGTGCCAGCAGCTCGAGGAGCGTGACTAGCGGGATGGGGAAGCTGTTTTTT. This gives the protein CASSSRSVTSGMGKLFF. Full variable domain (outside the CDR3, taken from reference TRBV7-3 and TRBJ2-2): GAGVSQTPSNKVTEKGKYVELRCDPISGHTALYWYRQSLGQGPEFLIYFQGTGAADDSGLPNDRFFAVRPEGSVSTLKIQRTERGDSAVYLCASSSRSVTSGMGKLFFGEGSRLTVL.

Points on this clone: Other nucleotide sequences in the sample specify the same CDR3. The CDR3 here is CASSQVGTGRTEAFF. The DNA for the CDR3 is TGCGCCAGCAGCCAAGTCGGGACAGGGAGGACTGAAGCTTTCTTT. V is TRBV4-1 and J is TRBJ1-1; 9 bases are a match to TRBD1. Germline V CDR1 and CDR2: MGHRA, YSYEKL. This CDR3 is built from 15 residues. V was pared by 1 base and J by 5 bases, with 5 bases of the junction left unmatched.

The table lists this clone with a few counts. Its ends do not fully match the called genes, so a read error is possible. The chain links TRBV29-1 to TRBJ1-2; 12 nucleotides agree with TRBD1. Germline V lookup: CDR1 SQVTM, CDR2 ANQGSEA. This CDR3 region has 14 residues. In DNA form, the CDR3 reads TGCAGCGTAGAAGGGACAGGGGGCGCTTCTGGCTACACCTTC. Its translation is CSVEGTGGASGYTF.

V and J are TRBV28 and TRBJ1-3, with TRBD1 as a possible D gene (6 bases). Per germline, CDR1 MDHEN and CDR2 SYDVKM. V was pared by 8 bases and J by 1 base, with 15 bases between. There are 15 residues in the CDR3. CDR3 DNA: TGTGCCAGCGGTTCAGGGGAAGGTTCTGGAAACACCATATATTTT. Translation gives CASGSGEGSGNTIYF. Combining the CDR3 with reference TRBV28 and TRBJ1-3 gives the whole variable domain DVKVTQSSRYLVKRTGEKVFLECVQDMDHENMFWYRQDPGLGLRLIYFSYDVKMKEKGDIPEGYSVSREKKERFSLILESASTNQTSMYLCASGSGEGSGNTIYFGEGSWLTVV.

The DNA of the CDR3 is TGTGCCAGCAGTTGGGGTCCCGGCGAACAAACTGAAGCTTTCTTT. Amino acid sequence: CASSWGPGEQTEAFF. The genes are TRBV27 and TRBJ1-1; D ambiguous. The CDR3 has 15 residues. Germline values: CDR1 MNHEY, CDR2 SMNVEV (reference sequence). V lost 4 bases and J lost 5, with 17 bases in between.

This clone was counted once. V and J are TRBV18 and TRBJ2-7, with D tentatively TRBD1 (6 bases). Trimming pared 3 bases from V and 6 bases from J, leaving 18 bases between. The CDR3 is 15 amino acids. The germline V gene has CDR1 KGHSH and CDR2 LQKENI. The CDR3 DNA reads as TGTGCCAGCTCACCTATAGACAGGACAAGGGGCGAGCAGTACTTC. Translating gives CASSPIDRTRGEQYF.

The chain combines TRBV5-4 with TRBJ2-1; the match to TRBD2 covers 9 bases. J lost 9 bases, V lost 1 base, and 5 bases had no gene match. Germline assignment: CDR1 SGHNT and CDR2 YYREEE (reference sequence). The CDR3 is 14 amino acids. For the CDR3, the DNA is TGTGCCAGCAGCTTGCCCTTAGCGGGAGCTGAGCAGTTCTTC. Encoded protein: CASSLPLAGAEQFF.

J is TRBJ2-1 and V is TRBV9; possibly TRBD2 for D (6 bases). Germline V gene data show CDR1 as SGDLS and CDR2 as YYNGEE. Trimming stripped 0 bases from V and 12 bases from J, with 19 bases between. CDR3 size: 15 residues. In DNA, the CDR3 is TGTGCCAGCAGCGTAGTGGGAGGACCCCAATGCTTGCAGTTCTTC. Amino acid sequence: CASSVVGGPQCLQFF.

The J gene is TRBJ2-1, the V gene TRBV15, with TRBD2 matching 8 bases. The ends lost 0 bases at V and 9 bases at J; junction bases unmatched: 10. Germline V CDR1 and CDR2: LNHNV, YYDKDF (reference sequence). The CDR3 covers 16 residues. As DNA, the CDR3 is TGTGCCACCAGCAGAGATGGAACGGGAGGGGACGTTGAGCAGTTCTTC. Its translation: CATSRDGTGGDVEQFF.

The chain has TRBV11-2 and TRBJ2-5; a possible D gene is TRBD2 (6 bases). Germline CDR1 and CDR2: SGHAT and FQNNGV. The CDR3 is 14 amino acids. V was shortened by 5 bases and J by 0 bases, with 10 bases between the two germline ends. CDR3 in DNA: TGTGCCAGCAGCCCGCGGGACTACCAAGAGACCCAGTACTTC. It specifies CASSPRDYQETQYF.

The chain uses TRBV5-1 and TRBJ2-2, with TRBD1 matching 10 bases. CDR1 and CDR2 (germline): SGHRS, YFSETQ. There are 16 residues in the CDR3. With 4 bases clipped from V and 10 bases from J, the junction kept 13 bases outside the gene matches. CDR3 in amino acids: CASSGGPGQGRAELFF. The CDR3 bases are TGCGCCAGCAGCGGGGGACCGGGACAGGGGCGTGCGGAGCTGTTTTTT.

This clone was observed a few times. V and J are TRBV2 and TRBJ1-4; D is unresolved. CDR3 length: 13 residues. Germline CDR1 is SNHLY and CDR2 is FYNNEI. V shed 3 bases and J shed 5 bases, with 7 bases lying between them. The CDR3 nucleotides read TGTGCCAGCAGTGACCGGCGCAATGAAAAACTGTTTTTT. Encoded protein: CASSDRRNEKLFF.

The J gene is TRBJ2-7, the V gene TRBV10-3; D is ambiguous. The ends were cut back, 4 bases at V and 3 bases at J, with 16 bases in the middle. The CDR3 extends over 15 amino acids. Per germline, CDR1 ENHRY and CDR2 SYGVKD. As DNA, the CDR3 is TGTGCCATCAGTGGCGTCGGGTCCCGTGGCTACGAGCAGTACTTC. It specifies CAISGVGSRGYEQYF.

The chain recombines TRBV28 with TRBJ2-5; D is possibly TRBD1 (5 bases). This CDR3 region has 14 residues. Trimming pared 7 bases from V and 5 bases from J, leaving 17 bases between. Germline-derived CDR1 and CDR2 are MDHEN and SYDVKM. The CDR3, as DNA: TGTGCCAGCACCCCCCCAGGGCTCTATGAGACCCAGTACTTC. Encoded protein: CASTPPGLYETQYF.